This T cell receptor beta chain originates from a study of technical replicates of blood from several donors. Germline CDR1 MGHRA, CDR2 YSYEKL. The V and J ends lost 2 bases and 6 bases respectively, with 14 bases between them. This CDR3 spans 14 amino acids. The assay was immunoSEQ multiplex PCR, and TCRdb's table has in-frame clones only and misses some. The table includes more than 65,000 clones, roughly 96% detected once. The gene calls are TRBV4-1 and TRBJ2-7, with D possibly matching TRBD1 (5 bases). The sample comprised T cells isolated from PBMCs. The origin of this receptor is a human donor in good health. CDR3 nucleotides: TGCGCCAGCAGCCAAAGAACTGAAAGGGGCGAGCAGTACTTC. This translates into CASSQRTERGEQYF.